One sample yielded the 21 T cell receptor beta chains listed below, sequenced in a study of PD-1 blockade in classical Hodgkin lymphoma. Noted time point: newly diagnosed, previously untreated cHL patient sample. Out of thawed PBMCs, magnetic negative selection purified CD4+ T cells. Using immunoSEQ multiplex PCR, the repertoire was profiled, and TCRdb retains in-frame clones only, with some absent. There are some 28,000 clones in the sample; roughly nine tenths occur only once, and approximately 0.36% lies in the top ten. Material for sequencing was CD4+ T cells from blood. These receptors were obtained from a human donor with classical Hodgkin lymphoma.

The rearrangement uses TRBV7-2 and TRBJ2-7; 8 bases map to TRBD1. V was pared by 2 bases and J by 3 bases, with 6 bases of the junction left unmatched. Per the germline V gene, CDR1 is SGHTA and CDR2 is FQGNSA. The CDR3 is 15 amino acids. CDR3 loop: CASSLIGQGYYEQYF. The CDR3 DNA is TGTGCCAGCAGCTTAATAGGACAGGGCTACTACGAGCAGTACTTC.

This clone was counted a few times. The J gene is TRBJ1-1, the V gene TRBV28, with D possibly matching TRBD1 (6 bases). V was trimmed by 4 bases and J by 1 base, leaving 10 bases between them. The germline gives CDR1 MDHEN, CDR2 SYDVKM. CDR3 size: 14 residues. CDR3 sequence reads: CASSYGQPNTEAFF. The CDR3 DNA reads TGTGCCAGCAGTTACGGACAGCCGAACACTGAAGCTTTCTTT.

The chain joins TRBV4-2 to TRBJ2-2, with 13 bases lining up with TRBD2. The trim removed 4 bases at V and 6 bases at J, leaving 5 bases unmatched. The CDR3 sequence is 16 residues long. Germline CDR1 LGHNA, CDR2 YNFKEQ. CDR3 nucleotides: TGTGCCAGCAGCCTAGGACTAGCGGGAGAGGCCGGGGAGCTGTTTTTT. Protein: CASSLGLAGEAGELFF.

This chain uses TRBV5-1 with TRBJ2-5, with 9 positions matching TRBD2. The V and J ends lost 6 bases and 5 bases, in that order; junction bases with no gene match: 11. CDR3 length: 15 residues. Germline CDR1 reads SGHRS; CDR2 reads YFSETQ. The CDR3 sequence: CASTGASGIQETQYF. DNA of the CDR3: TGCGCCAGCACGGGGGCTAGCGGGATCCAGGAGACCCAGTACTTC.

The CDR3 nucleotides are TGTGCCAGCAGCAAGGGGAGGGCAGGGACTTCCCAAGAGACCCAGTACTTC. Its protein product is CASSKGRAGTSQETQYF. This chain joins TRBV7-2 and TRBJ2-5; the match to TRBD2 covers 7 bases. Germline trimming cut 5 bases from V and 1 base from J; bases unmatched to any gene: 13. In germline, CDR1 is SGHTA, CDR2 FQGNSA. This CDR3 is built from 17 residues.

The rearrangement links TRBV2 to TRBJ2-5, with 7 bases that match TRBD1. Germline loops: CDR1 SNHLY, CDR2 FYNNEI. J was trimmed by 2 bases and V by 6 bases; bases with no gene match: 6. There are 14 residues in the CDR3. CDR3 in DNA: TGTGCCAGCAGGGCGGACAGGTGGCAAGAGACCCAGTACTTC. This codes for CASRADRWQETQYF.

The V and J genes are TRBV7-2 and TRBJ2-7; 8 bases align to TRBD2. CDR3 size: 14 residues. With V trimmed by 5 bases and J by 3 bases, 6 bases remained unmatched. CDR1 is SGHTA, CDR2 FQGNSA, per germline. CDR3 region: CASSPGGGNYEQYF. The DNA for the CDR3 is TGTGCCAGCAGCCCCGGGGGGGGGAACTACGAGCAGTACTTC.

The chain carries TRBV7-6 and TRBJ2-5, with D hard to call. The length of the CDR3 is 12 residues. V lost 5 bases, J lost 1 base, and 5 bases lay in between. Germline CDR1 is SGHVS and CDR2 is FNYEAQ. Here the CDR3 DNA reads TGTGCCAGCAGCCCGGGCCAAGAGACCCAGTACTTC. This codes for CASSPGQETQYF.

The gene calls are TRBV7-2 and TRBJ2-7; a possible D gene is TRBD2 (6 bases). Germline-derived CDR1 and CDR2 are SGHTA and FQGNSA. The CDR3 is 17 residues long. Trimming took off 1 base at V and 5 bases at J, with 21 bases between the two ends. The CDR3 DNA follows: TGTGCCAGCAGCTTAGGGCTGTACCGCTGGGGGGTTGACGAGCAGTACTTC. It yields the protein CASSLGLYRWGVDEQYF.

This rearrangement joins TRBV5-4 to TRBJ2-5, with TRBD2 identical over 7 bases. Near its end, the DNA agrees better with TRBJ2-7, so the J call may be wrong. Germline lookup yields CDR1 SGHNT and CDR2 YYREEE (reference sequence). The CDR3 has 14 residues. The CDR3 loop reads CASSPQGGSYEQYF. CDR3 bases: TGTGCCAGCAGCCCCCAGGGAGGGTCCTACGAGCAGTACTTC.

V and J are TRBV6-6 and TRBJ1-1, with D unclear. The germline CDR1 and CDR2 sequences are MNHNY and SVGAGI (reference sequence). Trimming pared 4 bases from V and 4 bases from J, leaving 7 bases between. The CDR3 totals 12 residues. Written as DNA, the CDR3 is TGTGCCAGCAGTTCTACAAGCACTGAAGCTTTCTTT. Protein sequence: CASSSTSTEAFF.

V is TRBV11-3 and J is TRBJ2-7; D remains ambiguous. The germline CDR1 and CDR2 sequences are SGHNT and YENEEA. V lost 2 bases to trimming and J lost 4 bases, with 9 bases between them. This CDR3 spans 13 amino acids. CDR3 DNA: TGTGCCAGCAGCTTAAGCCAAAATTACGAGCAGTACTTC. Protein product: CASSLSQNYEQYF.

The chain couples TRBV11-2 to TRBJ2-7; the D gene is possibly TRBD1 (5 bases). The germline V gene has CDR1 SGHAT and CDR2 FQNNGV. Trimming cost V 3 bases and J 2 bases, with 14 bases left between them. CDR3 length: 15 residues. CDR3 bases: TGTGCCAGCAGCTTCGAGACAGTCTCTACCTACGAGCAGTACTTC. Amino acid sequence: CASSFETVSTYEQYF. Complete variable domain (other parts from reference TRBV11-2 and TRBJ2-7): EAGVAQSPRYKIIEKRQSVAFWCNPISGHATLYWYQQILGQGPKLLIQFQNNGVVDDSQLPKDRFSAERLKGVDSTLKIQPAKLEDSAVYLCASSFETVSTYEQYFGPGTRLTVT.

The table lists this clone with a few counts. The V call is TRBV10-3, the J call TRBJ2-7, with 9 bases lining up with TRBD1. The germline V gene has CDR1 ENHRY and CDR2 SYGVKD. This CDR3 contains 14 residues. J lost 6 bases, V lost 5 bases, and 8 bases had no gene match. This CDR3 reads CAISPGQGSSEQYF. The CDR3 DNA reads as TGTGCCATCAGTCCGGGACAGGGATCGTCCGAGCAGTACTTC.

This chain uses TRBV6-5 with TRBJ1-5; D remains ambiguous. Trimming shortened V by 4 bases and J by 6 bases, and 16 bases separated the two germline ends. Germline CDR1 MNHEY, CDR2 SVGAGI. This CDR3 region has 15 residues. The CDR3 DNA is TGTGCCAGCAGTTCCCCCCGGGGTGTTGGTCAGCCCCAGCATTTT. Encoded protein: CASSSPRGVGQPQHF.

This rearrangement joins TRBV6-5 to TRBJ2-1; TRBD1 agrees at 7 bases. The CDR3 runs to 15 residues. V was pared by 6 bases and J by 0 bases, with 5 bases of the junction left unmatched. Germline CDR1 MNHEY, CDR2 SVGAGI. This CDR3 is CASRPTGSSYNEQFF. The CDR3 nucleotides are TGTGCCAGCAGACCGACAGGGAGCTCCTACAATGAGCAGTTCTTC.

The DNA for the CDR3 is TGCGCCAGCAGCCAAGCCGGGACAGGGAAGGAAAAACTGTTTTTT. This codes for CASSQAGTGKEKLFF. V is TRBV4-1 and J is TRBJ1-4, with TRBD1 matching over 9 bases. Per the germline V gene, CDR1 is MGHRA and CDR2 is YSYEKL. Losses at the gene ends were 1 base for V and 8 bases for J; bases not matched to a gene: 5. This CDR3 is built from 15 residues.

V and J are TRBV7-2 and TRBJ1-6, with 7 bases identical to TRBD1. The trim removed 5 bases at V and 2 bases at J, leaving 3 bases unmatched. Germline CDR1 is SGHTA and CDR2 is FQGNSA. The CDR3 length is 15 residues. CDR3 sequence: CASSLGQAYNSPLHF. For the CDR3, the DNA is TGTGCCAGCAGCCTCGGACAGGCCTATAATTCACCCCTCCACTTT.

This chain connects TRBV21-1 to TRBJ1-1; the D call TRBD1 from the table was never checked on the DNA. TRBV21-1 is listed as a pseudogene. The CDR3 covers 15 residues. CDR3 residues: CASTKRQGKYTEAFF. The DNA for the CDR3 is TGTGCCAGCACCAAGAGGCAGGGTAAGTACACTGAAGCTTTCTTT.

The rearrangement uses TRBV28 and TRBJ2-7; TRBD2 is a possible D gene (5 bases). CDR1 is MDHEN and CDR2 is SYDVKM in the germline V gene. V lost 1 base and J 11 bases, leaving 15 bases between the germline ends. This CDR3 is 13 amino acids long. The CDR3 region has the DNA TGTGCCAGCAGTTTATCCGGCCCCTACGGGGAGTACTTC. It is translated as CASSLSGPYGEYF.

The rearrangement links TRBV5-1 to TRBJ1-4; 7 nucleotides line up with TRBD1. V trimming: 4 bases; J trimming: 4 bases; junction bases outside the gene matches: 7. This CDR3 is 15 amino acids long. The germline V gene encodes CDR1 SGHRS and CDR2 YFSETQ. The CDR3 reads CASSRPGQNNEKLFF. The CDR3 region has the DNA TGCGCCAGCAGCAGGCCGGGACAGAATAATGAAAAACTGTTTTTT.